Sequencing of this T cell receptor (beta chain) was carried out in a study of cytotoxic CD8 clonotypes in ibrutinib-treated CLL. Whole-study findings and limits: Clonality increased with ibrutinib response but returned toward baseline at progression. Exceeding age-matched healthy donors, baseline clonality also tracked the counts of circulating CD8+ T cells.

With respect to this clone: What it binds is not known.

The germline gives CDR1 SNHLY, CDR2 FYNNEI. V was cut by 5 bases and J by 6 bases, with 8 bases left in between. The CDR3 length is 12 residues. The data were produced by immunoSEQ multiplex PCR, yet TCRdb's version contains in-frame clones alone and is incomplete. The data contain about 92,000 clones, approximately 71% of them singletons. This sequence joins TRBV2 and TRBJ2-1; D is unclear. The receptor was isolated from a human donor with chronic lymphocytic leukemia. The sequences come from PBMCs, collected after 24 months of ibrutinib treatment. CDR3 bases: TGTGCCAGCAGTAAAGAAATCAATGAGCAGTTCTTC. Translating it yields CASSKEINEQFF.